The clone carrying this T cell receptor (beta chain) appeared many times. What it binds is unknown. The entry originates in a study of T cell repertoires in cytomegalovirus infection. Background on the study: It was the public TCR beta signatures that indicated both CMV infection and matching HLA type. Overall study findings and caveats: Frequencies of public TCR beta families were cumulated, and this identified carriers of CMV plus the relevant HLA. CMV-specific TCR beta clonotypes restricted by HLA-C dominated the ex vivo response.

TCRdb re-called the reads with MiXCR, one entry per CDR3 protein. The sample contains 100,000 to 150,000 distinct CDR3 sequences, approximately 9.2% of which appear only once. Germline CDR1 LGHDT, CDR2 YNNKEL (reference sequence). The CDR3 totals 13 residues. The junction had 6 bases not matched to a gene; V was cut back by 4 bases and J by 8 bases. The J gene is TRBJ1-1, the V gene TRBV3-1, with TRBD1 identical over 8 bases. What was sequenced was PBMCs. The sequence was collected from a human donor in good health (CMV status not recorded). Some clones in this sample may be carry-over from other donors' samples. Written as DNA, the CDR3 is TGTGCCAGCAGCCCTAACGGACAGGGCGAAGCTTTCTTT. Its protein is CASSPNGQGEAFF.